These T cell receptor beta chains were read from a single sample in a study of beta chain features in type 1 diabetes. The assay was immunoSEQ multiplex PCR, and TCRdb's table has in-frame clones only and misses some. The sample lists just over 150,000 clones, roughly 10% occurring once. The sequencing sample was made of central memory CD4+ T cells from blood. The receptors were gathered from a young man in good health. CDR3s include the opening cysteine and the closing phenylalanine or tryptophan. For some rows the clone size is stated as once, few or many, or as a class when expanded; others skip it.

V	J	size	CDR3
TRBV29-1	TRBJ2-1	.	CSVDAGRGPYNEQFF
TRBV9	TRBJ2-5	.	CASSVADQETQYF
TRBV13	TRBJ1-1	few	CASSPGGGRNTEAFF
TRBV9	TRBJ2-2	few	CASSVGAGGGTGELFF
TRBV7-2	TRBJ2-5	.	CASSLAMGQETQYF
TRBV4-2	TRBJ1-1	.	CASSQLLSGGTEAFF
TRBV6-5	TRBJ2-7	.	CASSYSPQGAVYEQYF
TRBV7-9	TRBJ2-1	.	CASSPRGGGLRNEQFF
TRBV6-5	TRBJ1-2	.	CASSEGFGYTF
TRBV5-4	TRBJ2-3	.	CASSFPGQGADTQYF
TRBV11-2	TRBJ2-3	many	CASSTSSGRGTDTQYF
TRBV29-1	TRBJ1-1	.	CSVVGGANTEAFF
TRBV5-1	TRBJ2-6	.	CASSLAISGANVLTF
TRBV11-2	TRBJ1-6	many	CASSSTDRGVNSPLHF
TRBV9	TRBJ2-6	.	CASSPQKQTGLTF
TRBV5-1	TRBJ2-6	few	CASSLGDREPGANVLTF
TRBV20-1	TRBJ1-1	few	CSAQKAEAFF
TRBV30	TRBJ2-4	.	CASQSGFGNIQYF
TRBV5-4	TRBJ2-3	few	CASSRDRWGTDTQYF
TRBV27	TRBJ2-1	few	CASSPRQHNEQFF
TRBV29-1	TRBJ1-3	few	CSVVQGMSGNTIYF
TRBV29-1	TRBJ1-3	.	CSVWDSHSGNTIYF
TRBV7-3	TRBJ1-6	.	CASSVQGGPNSPLHF
TRBV5-4	TRBJ2-4	.	CASSLESQGPKNIQYF
TRBV4-2	TRBJ2-6	.	CASSQDMRAGANVLTF
TRBV7-9	TRBJ2-5	few	CASSRERGRETQYF
TRBV4-3	TRBJ2-1	.	CASSPDRDHQFF
TRBV15	TRBJ1-1	.	CATSRDRGHEAFF
TRBV9	TRBJ2-7	.	CASSVGEGTYEQYF
TRBV28	TRBJ2-6	few	CASSSRGHGANVLTF
TRBV4-1	TRBJ2-3	.	CASSQEIRSDTQYF
TRBV18	TRBJ1-2	few	CASSPRTGTGTNYGYTF
TRBV7-2	TRBJ2-7	few	CASSLVPGGSYEQYF
TRBV7-2	TRBJ2-1	.	CASSTGTSGRKLHNEQFF
TRBV1	TRBJ2-1	.	CTSSQERGDNKNEQFF
TRBV5-1	TRBJ2-5	many	CASSRTSGTDGTQYF
TRBV9	TRBJ1-2	.	CASSVGIGRSYGYTF
TRBV9	TRBJ2-1	few	CASSPHNEQFF
TRBV6-6	TRBJ1-4	few	CASRQQGAATNEKLFF
TRBV10-3	TRBJ2-5	few	CAISGSARGETQYF